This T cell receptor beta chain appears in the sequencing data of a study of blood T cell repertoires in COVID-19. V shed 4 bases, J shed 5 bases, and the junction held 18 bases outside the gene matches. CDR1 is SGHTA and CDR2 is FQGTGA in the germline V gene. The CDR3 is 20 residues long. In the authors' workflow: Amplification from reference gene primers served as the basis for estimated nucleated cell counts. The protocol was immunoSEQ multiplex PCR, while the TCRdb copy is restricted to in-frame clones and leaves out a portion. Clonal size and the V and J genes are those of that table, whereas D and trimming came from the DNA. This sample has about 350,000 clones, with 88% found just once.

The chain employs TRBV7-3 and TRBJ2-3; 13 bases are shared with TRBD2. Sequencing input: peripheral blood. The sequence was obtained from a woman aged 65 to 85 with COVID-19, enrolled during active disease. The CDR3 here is CASSSPNLSTSGGAGDTQYF. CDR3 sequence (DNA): TGTGCCAGCAGCTCCCCAAACCTCTCAACTAGCGGGGGGGCAGGAGATACGCAGTATTTT.